This T cell receptor (beta chain) came from a study of cytomegalovirus exposure and HLA in healthy donors. The germline V gene has CDR1 MNHEY and CDR2 SMNVEV (reference sequence). This CDR3 region has 14 residues. V was pared by 3 bases and J by 7 bases, with 10 bases between. PCR primers comprised 60 Vbeta and 13 Jbeta primers. Only in-frame clones appear in the TCRdb table, and some are missing; sequencing was by immunoSEQ multiplex PCR. The sample consists of some 71,000 clones, about 70% of them appearing once. V is TRBV27 and J is TRBJ1-6; D may be TRBD1 (5 bases). This TCR came from a young man in good health and CMV-seronegative. The sequenced sample consisted of PBMCs. CDR3 in DNA: TGTGCCAGCAGTTTCCGGGGGATGAATTCACCCCTCCACTTT. It specifies CASSFRGMNSPLHF.